Following are 17 T cell receptor beta chains from one sample sequenced in a study of T cells in Graves' hyperthyroidism and ophthalmopathy. The CDR3 regions of TCR beta were amplified from RNA transcripts. Primed by the HTBI set, a first-round RT-PCR was run on the TCR CDR3. TCRdb processed the multiplex PCR reads anew with MiXCR; each CDR3 protein has one entry. This table has nearly 750,000 distinct CDR3 sequences, just over 35% appearing once. The sample consisted of blood. All receptors come from a woman between 40 and 50 years old with Graves' hyperthyroidism.

This clonotype has a count of ten or more. The chain links TRBV2 to TRBJ2-7; TRBD1 aligns across 7 bases. The CDR3 has 13 residues. Germline V gives CDR1 SNHLY, CDR2 FYNNEI. Germline trimming cut 4 bases from V and 4 bases from J; bases unmatched to any gene: 4. The CDR3 DNA reads as TGTGCCAGCAGTGCTACAGGGGTGTACGAGCAGTACTTC. Translation: CASSATGVYEQYF.

This chain links TRBV2 with TRBJ1-6; D is unresolved. This CDR3 region has 16 residues. The germline V gene has CDR1 SNHLY and CDR2 FYNNEI. V was clipped by 3 bases and J by 0 bases, with 9 bases between them. The CDR3 sequence: CASSDGVFSYNSPLHF. CDR3 nucleotide sequence: TGTGCCAGCAGTGACGGCGTGTTCTCCTATAATTCACCCCTCCACTTT.

On this clonotype: An end of the junction differs from the germline gene, which may be a read error. This chain connects TRBV13 to TRBJ1-2; maybe TRBD1 (5 bases). Germline V gene sequence: CDR1 PRHDT, CDR2 FYEKMQ (reference sequence). The CDR3 consists of 16 residues. The CDR3 DNA sequence: TGTGCCAGCAGCTTACAGGGAGATTATATAAACTATAGCTACACCTTC. It encodes CASSLQGDYINYSYTF.

This clonotype was detected a few times. This chain links TRBV12-3 or TRBV12-4 with TRBJ1-4; no definite D call. V was trimmed by 3 bases and J by 7 bases, leaving 6 bases between them. The CDR3 spans 12 residues. DNA of the CDR3: TGTGCCAGCAGTTTCGCCACTGAAAAACTGTTTTTT. This codes for CASSFATEKLFF.

This clonotype was observed many times. The J gene is TRBJ1-1, the V gene TRBV20-1; D gene unclear. CDR3 length: 15 amino acids. Trimming removed 3 bases from V and 3 bases from J, with 17 bases in between. Germline V gene sequence: CDR1 DFQATT, CDR2 SNEGSKA (reference sequence). This CDR3 reads CSARAPWLEDTEAFF. CDR3 nucleotide sequence: TGCAGTGCTAGGGCCCCATGGTTAGAAGACACTGAAGCTTTCTTT.

This clonotype was seen ten or more times. This chain uses TRBV12-3 or TRBV12-4 with TRBJ1-5; 8 bases are a match to TRBD1. V shed 6 bases and J 4 bases; nucleotides not matched to a gene: 14. CDR3 length: 17 amino acids. This chain's CDR3 is CASSSGQGGLSNQPQHF. CDR3 nucleotide sequence: TGTGCCAGCAGCTCTGGACAGGGCGGTCTTAGTAATCAGCCCCAGCATTTT.

This clonotype was recorded a few times. The rearrangement links TRBV12-5 to TRBJ1-5; weak D call: TRBD1 (6 bases). V was cut by 6 bases and J by 4 bases, with 10 bases left in between. Per germline, CDR1 LGHNT and CDR2 FRNRAP. CDR3 length: 13 residues. The CDR3 is CASGNRENQPQHF. CDR3 sequence (DNA): TGTGCTAGTGGAAACAGGGAGAATCAGCCCCAGCATTTT.

This clonotype has just a few counts. This chain joins TRBV27 and TRBJ2-5; 10 bases agree with TRBD2. The junction had 6 bases not matched to a gene; V was cut back by 6 bases and J by 5 bases. Germline assignment: CDR1 MNHEY and CDR2 SMNVEV (reference sequence). The CDR3 length is 14 residues. The CDR3 DNA follows: TGTGCCAGCAGGGGACTAGCGAGTAGTGAGACCCAGTACTTC. Translating gives CASRGLASSETQYF.

V is TRBV20-1 and J is TRBJ1-1; no clear D gene. The V end lost 6 bases, the J end lost 1 base, and 15 bases lay between the germline ends. Germline CDR1 DFQATT, CDR2 SNEGSKA (reference sequence). The CDR3 spans 14 residues. The CDR3 reads CSAPPPFGNTEAFF. In DNA, the CDR3 is TGCAGTGCACCGCCCCCGTTCGGGAACACTGAAGCTTTCTTT.

The rearrangement uses TRBV7-8 and TRBJ1-4; the D is unclear. The V end was cut by 1 base, the J end by 0 bases, with 15 bases between. The CDR3 is 18 amino acids. In germline, CDR1 is SGHVS, CDR2 FQNEAQ. The CDR3 coding sequence is TGTGCCAGCAGCTTAGGACGAAGGTTTGGAGCAACTAATGAAAAACTGTTTTTT. Translated: CASSLGRRFGATNEKLFF.

The chain is built from TRBV5-4 and TRBJ1-1, with TRBD1 matching over 9 bases. V lost 4 bases to trimming and J lost 1 base; unmatched junction nucleotides: 14. Per germline, CDR1 SGHNT and CDR2 YYREEE (reference sequence). The CDR3 is 18 amino acids. The CDR3 sequence is CASSLWTGVLRTNTEAFF. The CDR3 region has the DNA TGTGCCAGCAGCCTGTGGACAGGGGTCCTGAGGACGAACACTGAAGCTTTCTTT.

Worth noting for this clonotype: Germline is not matched at one junction end, which may reflect a read error. The chain joins TRBV2 to TRBJ1-3; D unclear. The CDR3 runs to 14 residues. The V gene's germline CDR1 is SNHLY and CDR2 FYNNEI. As DNA, the CDR3 is TGTGCCAGCTGTGAAGGGTACTCTGGAAACACCATATATTTT. Translation: CASCEGYSGNTIYF.

The chain employs TRBV28 and TRBJ2-6, with TRBD1 as a possible D gene (6 bases). Trimming shortened V by 8 bases and J by 0 bases, and 17 bases separated the two germline ends. CDR1 and CDR2 (germline): MDHEN, SYDVKM. This CDR3 spans 17 amino acids. This CDR3 reads CASGRDIRHSGANVLTF. DNA of the CDR3: TGTGCCAGCGGACGGGACATACGACACTCTGGGGCCAACGTCCTGACTTTC.

This clonotype was counted ten times or more. The chain has TRBV4-3 and TRBJ1-6; 7 bases map to TRBD1. Trimming took 2 bases from V and 9 from J; bases not matched to a gene: 7. This CDR3 is 15 amino acids long. Germline lookup yields CDR1 LGHNA and CDR2 YSLEER. In DNA, the CDR3 is TGCGCCAGCAGCCAACAAGGGGGCCTTAGTTCACCCCTCCACTTT. Protein: CASSQQGGLSSPLHF.

J is TRBJ2-2 and V is TRBV6-1; 9 bases are shared with TRBD1. CDR3 length equals 15 residues. In germline, CDR1 is MNHNS, CDR2 SASEGT. Trimming cost V 6 bases and J 4 bases; bases outside gene matches: 6. The CDR3 DNA is TGTGCCAGCAGACCAAAGGGACAGGGCACCGGGGAGCTGTTTTTT. Its translation: CASRPKGQGTGELFF.

The genes are TRBV29-1 and TRBJ2-5; D ambiguous. Looked up from germline, CDR1 is SQVTM and CDR2 is ANQGSEA. The CDR3 loop spans 12 amino acids. The CDR3 reads CSLILGQETQYF. CDR3 sequence (DNA): TGCAGTCTGATTCTTGGGCAAGAGACCCAGTACTTC.

Ten or more counts support this clonotype. This chain joins TRBV10-3 and TRBJ1-6; a weak D match, TRBD1 (6 bases). The CDR3 covers 15 residues. The V end lost 6 bases, the J end lost 9 bases, and 18 bases lay between the germline ends. Germline values: CDR1 ENHRY, CDR2 SYGVKD. In nucleotides, the CDR3 is TGTGCCATCAGGGGAGCCACAGGGTCCGTTTCACCCCTCCACTTT. Its translation is CAIRGATGSVSPLHF.